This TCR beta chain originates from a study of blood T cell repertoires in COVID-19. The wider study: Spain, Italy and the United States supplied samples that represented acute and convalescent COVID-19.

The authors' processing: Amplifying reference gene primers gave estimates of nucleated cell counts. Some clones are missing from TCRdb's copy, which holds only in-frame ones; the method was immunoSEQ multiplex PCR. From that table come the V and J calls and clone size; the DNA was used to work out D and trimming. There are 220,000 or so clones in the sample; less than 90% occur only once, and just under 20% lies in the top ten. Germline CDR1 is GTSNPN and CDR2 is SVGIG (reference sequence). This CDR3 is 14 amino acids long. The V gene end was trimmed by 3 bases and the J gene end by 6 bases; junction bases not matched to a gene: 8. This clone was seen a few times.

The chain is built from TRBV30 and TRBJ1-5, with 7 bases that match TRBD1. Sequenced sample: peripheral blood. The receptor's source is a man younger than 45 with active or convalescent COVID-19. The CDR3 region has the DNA TGTGCCTGGAGAGAAGGGGGCCTTGGTCAGCCCCAGCATTTT. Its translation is CAWREGGLGQPQHF.